The T cell receptor beta chain described here comes from a study of neurological immune-mediated disorders. Regarding time point: longitudinal time-point 3. TCRdb recomputed calls from the 5' RACE reads with MiXCR, one row per CDR3 protein. This table holds fewer than 110,000 distinct CDR3 sequences, roughly a tenth found once. This clonotype was seen at least ten times. The sequence came from a female donor with HTLV-1-associated myelopathy (HAM/TSP). Sequenced sample: PBMCs.

CDR3: CASRTSGGDPTSTGELFF. The CDR3 DNA reads TGTGCCAGCAGAACTAGCGGGGGGGATCCTACGTCCACCGGGGAGCTGTTTTTT. The chain couples TRBV12-3 or TRBV12-4 to TRBJ2-2; 13 bases are shared with TRBD2. J was trimmed by 4 bases and V by 6 bases; bases with no gene match: 11. The CDR3 consists of 18 residues.